This passage covers 24 T cell receptor beta chains from one sample sequenced in a study of long-term antiretroviral therapy in people with HIV. The assay used was immunoSEQ (version v3.0), run at survey level. The assay was immunoSEQ multiplex PCR, and TCRdb's table has in-frame clones only and misses some. The table lists about 22,000 clones, 84% of them singletons. This specimen was unsorted PBMCs, taken 0.1 years before starting antiretroviral therapy. Receptors were obtained from a man younger than 30 with HIV.

This clone has just a few counts. The rearrangement uses TRBV9 and TRBJ2-7; 10 bases are a match to TRBD1. This CDR3 has 15 amino acids. Germline V gene sequence: CDR1 SGDLS, CDR2 YYNGEE. V lost 3 bases to trimming and J lost 7 bases; unmatched junction nucleotides: 10. CDR3 nucleotide sequence: TGTGCCAGCAGCGCTGGGGACAGGGGTCGACGAGAGCAGTACTTC. This gives the protein CASSAGDRGRREQYF.

The chain recombines TRBV6-9 with TRBJ2-7; TRBD1 agrees at 7 bases. Germline trimming cut 10 bases from V and 3 bases from J; bases unmatched to any gene: 15. This CDR3 is built from 15 residues. From germline, CDR1 is MNHGY and CDR2 SVAAGI. CDR3 nucleotide sequence: TGTGCCACGCAAGTCACGGACAGGTGGGACTACGAGCAGTACTTC. It encodes CATQVTDRWDYEQYF.

CDR3: CASSLASGVGSSTDTQYF. CDR3 nucleotides: TGTGCCAGCAGCTTAGCGTCGGGGGTGGGCAGTAGCACAGATACGCAGTATTTT. The rearrangement links TRBV7-9 to TRBJ2-3; D possibly corresponds to TRBD2 (6 bases). The V end lost 0 bases, the J end lost 0 bases, and 16 bases lay between the germline ends. The CDR3 sequence is 18 residues long. The germline V gene has CDR1 SEHNR and CDR2 FQNEAQ (reference sequence).

The genes are TRBV11-3 and TRBJ2-1; D unresolved. The V end was cut by 2 bases, the J end by 7 bases, with 9 bases between. Germline CDR1 reads SGHNT; CDR2 reads YENEEA. The CDR3 runs to 13 residues. The CDR3 coding sequence is TGTGCCAGCAGCTTAAGGGCAGGTAATGAGCAGTTCTTC. Protein product: CASSLRAGNEQFF.

The chain has TRBV5-1 and TRBJ1-4; D not certain. The CDR3 runs 13 residues. Germline CDR1 reads SGHRS; CDR2 reads YFSETQ. The V and J ends lost 4 bases and 8 bases respectively, with 12 bases between them. The DNA for the CDR3 is TGCGCCAGCAGCAATCCTACCCAGGAAAAACTGTTTTTT. Its protein product is CASSNPTQEKLFF.

The chain has TRBV4-3 and TRBJ1-5; the D is unclear. The CDR3 is 15 amino acids. V was trimmed by 4 bases and J by 3 bases, leaving 13 bases between them. Germline V gene sequence: CDR1 LGHNA, CDR2 YSLEER. CDR3 bases: TGCGCCAGCAGCCCAGACCACACTAACAATCAGCCCCAGCATTTT. Protein product: CASSPDHTNNQPQHF.

This rearrangement joins TRBV19 to TRBJ1-1, with a possible D match to TRBD1 (5 bases). This CDR3 spans 13 amino acids. With 6 bases removed from V and 3 bases from J, the gap between germline ends came to 11 bases. Germline-derived CDR1 and CDR2 are LNHDA and SQIVND (reference sequence). The CDR3: CASRTQGDTEAFF. The CDR3 DNA reads TGTGCCAGTAGAACTCAGGGAGACACTGAAGCTTTCTTT.

This sequence joins TRBV7-9 and TRBJ2-1; a possible D gene is TRBD2 (6 bases). Per germline, CDR1 SEHNR and CDR2 FQNEAQ (reference sequence). The CDR3 sequence is 16 residues long. The ends were cut back, 5 bases at V and 6 bases at J, with 20 bases in the middle. Here the CDR3 reads CASSTGLAEDINEQFF. CDR3 sequence (DNA): TGTGCCAGCAGCACGGGACTGGCCGAGGACATCAATGAGCAGTTCTTC.

The chain combines TRBV2 with TRBJ2-3, with a tentative D call TRBD2 (5 bases). The CDR3 spans 13 residues. Germline V gene data show CDR1 as SNHLY and CDR2 as FYNNEI. Trimming left V 7 bases short and J 2 bases short, with 10 bases between. The CDR3 sequence: CASMEENTDTQYF. In nucleotides, the CDR3 is TGTGCCAGCATGGAGGAAAACACAGATACGCAGTATTTT.

J is TRBJ2-1 and V is TRBV28, with 11 bases that match TRBD2. The CDR3 extends over 16 amino acids. Germline assignment: CDR1 MDHEN and CDR2 SYDVKM. J gave up 1 base and V 4 bases, and 3 bases lay outside the gene matches. The CDR3 loop reads CASSYLAGGSYNEQFF. The CDR3 DNA reads as TGTGCCAGCAGTTACCTAGCGGGGGGATCCTACAATGAGCAGTTCTTC.

The gene calls are TRBV5-5 and TRBJ1-1; D remains unclear. CDR3 length equals 14 residues. V lost 0 bases and J lost 4, with 10 bases in between. Germline V lookup: CDR1 SGHKS, CDR2 YYEKEE (reference sequence). The CDR3 DNA reads TGTGCCAGCAGCTTGGCACCACAGCTCACTGAAGCTTTCTTT. It encodes CASSLAPQLTEAFF.

V usage is TRBV5-1 and J usage is TRBJ2-2; D not certain. V was trimmed by 2 bases and J by 6 bases, leaving 14 bases between them. The germline gives CDR1 SGHRS, CDR2 YFSETQ. This CDR3 has 15 residues. The CDR3 nucleotides are TGCGCCAGCAGCTTCGCGGACCCGAGGTCCGGGGAGCTGTTTTTT. Encoded protein: CASSFADPRSGELFF.

This chain links TRBV7-8 with TRBJ2-2, with 7 bases identical to TRBD1. CDR1 is SGHVS and CDR2 is FQNEAQ in the germline V gene. J lost 2 bases, V lost 5 bases, and 8 bases had no gene match. This CDR3 is 16 amino acids long. The CDR3 spells CASSQGQDSNTGELFF. Written as DNA, the CDR3 is TGTGCCAGCAGCCAAGGACAGGACTCAAACACCGGGGAGCTGTTTTTT.

The J gene is TRBJ2-3, the V gene TRBV10-1; a weak D match, TRBD2 (6 bases). Trimming removed 6 bases at V and 1 base at J, with 14 bases between. The CDR3 totals 15 residues. Germline V gives CDR1 WNHNN, CDR2 SYGVQD (reference sequence). CDR3 protein: CASSLGTSGTDTQYF. In nucleotides, the CDR3 is TGCGCCAGCAGCCTCGGGACTTCGGGCACAGATACGCAGTATTTT.

V and J are TRBV19 and TRBJ1-1; D is ambiguous. The germline CDR1 and CDR2 sequences are LNHDA and SQIVND (reference sequence). Trimming cost V 0 bases and J 1 base, with 3 bases left between them. CDR3 size: 13 residues. The CDR3 spells CASSIEGNTEAFF. Here the CDR3 DNA reads TGTGCCAGTAGTATAGAAGGGAACACTGAAGCTTTCTTT.

The rearrangement uses TRBV4-2 and TRBJ2-1; TRBD2 matches at 10 bases. The germline CDR1 and CDR2 sequences are LGHNA and YNFKEQ. V dropped 0 bases and J dropped 4; count of bases not matched to a gene: 6. The CDR3 covers 17 residues. CDR3 DNA sequence: TGTGCCAGCAGCCAAGAGATCAGCGGGGGGGCTTACAATGAGCAGTTCTTC. Its translation: CASSQEISGGAYNEQFF.

CDR3 region: CASSLTGESIQYF. CDR3 bases: TGTGCCAGCAGTTTAACAGGGGAGAGCATTCAGTACTTC. The chain combines TRBV6-5 with TRBJ2-4; 7 bases fit TRBD1. Germline values: CDR1 MNHEY, CDR2 SVGAGI. The CDR3 covers 13 residues. The J segment lost 9 bases and the V segment lost 4 bases, leaving 6 bases of the junction unmatched.

V gene TRBV30 combines with J gene TRBJ1-6; D not certain. Germline CDR1 is GTSNPN and CDR2 is SVGIG (reference sequence). With 3 bases removed from V and 7 bases from J, the gap between germline ends came to 16 bases. The CDR3 is 15 residues long. In DNA, the CDR3 is TGTGCCTGGAGACGGGTAGGGTTTTCAAATTCACCCCTCCACTTT. Its translation is CAWRRVGFSNSPLHF.

This rearrangement joins TRBV11-1 to TRBJ2-2; no reliable D call. The V end lost 0 bases, the J end lost 3 bases, and 5 bases lay between the germline ends. CDR3 length equals 14 residues. From germline, CDR1 is SGHAT and CDR2 FQDESV (reference sequence). Here the CDR3 DNA reads TGTGCCAGCAGCTTAGCGCAATACACCGGGGAGCTGTTTTTT. Translation: CASSLAQYTGELFF. Using reference TRBV11-1 and TRBJ2-2 for the parts outside the CDR3, the full variable domain is EAEVAQSPRYKITEKSQAVAFWCDPISGHATLYWYRQILGQGPELLVQFQDESVVDDSQLPKDRFSAERLKGVDSTLKIQPAELGDSAMYLCASSLAQYTGELFFGEGSRLTVL.

This clone was observed a handful of times. V gene TRBV7-3 combines with J gene TRBJ1-4, with D tentatively TRBD1 (6 bases). Between the trimmed V and J ends, which lost 5 bases and 5 bases, there was a span of 15 bases. The CDR3 runs to 15 residues. In germline, CDR1 is SGHTA, CDR2 FQGTGA. The DNA for the CDR3 is TGTGCCAGCAGCCCTTTTGGGACAAAGAATGAAAAACTGTTTTTT. This encodes CASSPFGTKNEKLFF. Full variable domain (remainder filled in from reference TRBV7-3 and TRBJ1-4): GAGVSQTPSNKVTEKGKYVELRCDPISGHTALYWYRQSLGQGPEFLIYFQGTGAADDSGLPNDRFFAVRPEGSVSTLKIQRTERGDSAVYLCASSPFGTKNEKLFFGSGTQLSVL.

The chain recombines TRBV7-9 with TRBJ2-7; 7 bases are a match to TRBD1. Germline assignment: CDR1 SEHNR and CDR2 FQNEAQ (reference sequence). The V gene end was trimmed by 5 bases and the J gene end by 1 base; junction bases not matched to a gene: 8. The CDR3 sequence is 15 residues long. CDR3 sequence reads: CASSPGTAGSYEQYF. Written as DNA, the CDR3 is TGTGCCAGCAGCCCGGGGACAGCCGGTTCCTACGAGCAGTACTTC.

This clone was counted a single time. This chain's CDR3 is CASRGVPLTDTQYF. The CDR3 DNA follows: TGTGCCAGCAGAGGGGTCCCCCTCACAGATACGCAGTATTTT. This chain uses TRBV6-5 with TRBJ2-3; TRBD1 is a possible D gene (5 bases). The germline CDR1 and CDR2 sequences are MNHEY and SVGAGI. The CDR3 runs to 14 residues. The V gene lost 6 bases and the J gene lost 2 bases, with 12 bases spanning the gap.

The chain joins TRBV15 to TRBJ1-2, with a weak D call TRBD1 (5 bases). The CDR3 extends over 13 amino acids. Germline assignment: CDR1 LNHNV and CDR2 YYDKDF (reference sequence). V gave up 0 bases and J gave up 8 bases, with 10 bases separating them. CDR3 sequence: CATSRDRGVGYTF. In nucleotides, the CDR3 is TGTGCCACCAGCAGAGATCGGGGGGTCGGCTACACCTTC.

The count of this clone is one. The chain has TRBV7-2 and TRBJ2-7; D unresolved. The CDR3 runs 12 residues. Trimming took off 3 bases at V and 3 bases at J, with 6 bases between the two ends. Germline V gene lookup returns CDR1 SGHTA and CDR2 FQGNSA. Here the CDR3 DNA reads TGTGCCAGCAGCTTTGGGAACTACGAGCAGTACTTC. Its translation: CASSFGNYEQYF.